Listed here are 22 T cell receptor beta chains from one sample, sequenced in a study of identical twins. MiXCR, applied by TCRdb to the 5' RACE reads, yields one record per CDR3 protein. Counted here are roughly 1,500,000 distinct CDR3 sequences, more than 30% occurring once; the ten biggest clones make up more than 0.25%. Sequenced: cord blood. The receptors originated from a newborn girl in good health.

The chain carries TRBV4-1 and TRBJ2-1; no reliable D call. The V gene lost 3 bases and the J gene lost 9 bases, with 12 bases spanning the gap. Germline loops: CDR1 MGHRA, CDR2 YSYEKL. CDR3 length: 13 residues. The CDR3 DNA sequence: TGCGCCAGCAGCCAGGGAACAATTCCTGAGCAGTTCTTC. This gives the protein CASSQGTIPEQFF.

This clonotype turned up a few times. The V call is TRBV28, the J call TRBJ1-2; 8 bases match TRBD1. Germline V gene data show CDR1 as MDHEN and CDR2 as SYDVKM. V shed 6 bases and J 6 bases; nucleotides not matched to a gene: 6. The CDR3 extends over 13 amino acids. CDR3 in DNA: TGTGCCAGCAGACAGGGACAGGAGGATGGCTACACCTTC. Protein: CASRQGQEDGYTF.

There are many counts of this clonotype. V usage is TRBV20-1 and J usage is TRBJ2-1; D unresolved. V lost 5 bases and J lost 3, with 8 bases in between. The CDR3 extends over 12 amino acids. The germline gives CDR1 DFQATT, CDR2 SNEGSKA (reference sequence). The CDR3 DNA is TGCAGTGCTGGGATAAACTACAATGAGCAGTTCTTC. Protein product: CSAGINYNEQFF.

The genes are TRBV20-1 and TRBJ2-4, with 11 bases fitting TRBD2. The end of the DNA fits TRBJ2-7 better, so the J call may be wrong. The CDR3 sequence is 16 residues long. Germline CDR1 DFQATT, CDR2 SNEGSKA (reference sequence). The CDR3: CSASPASGRFAYEQYF. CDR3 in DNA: TGCAGTGCTTCTCCCGCTAGCGGGAGGTTTGCGTACGAGCAGTACTTC.

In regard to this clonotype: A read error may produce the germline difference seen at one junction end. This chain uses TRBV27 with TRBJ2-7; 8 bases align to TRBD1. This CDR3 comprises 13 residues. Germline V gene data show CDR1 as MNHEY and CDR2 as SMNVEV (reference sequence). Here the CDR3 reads CASRPTGGYERYF. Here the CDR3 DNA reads TGTGCCAGCAGGCCTACAGGGGGGTACGAGCGGTACTTC.

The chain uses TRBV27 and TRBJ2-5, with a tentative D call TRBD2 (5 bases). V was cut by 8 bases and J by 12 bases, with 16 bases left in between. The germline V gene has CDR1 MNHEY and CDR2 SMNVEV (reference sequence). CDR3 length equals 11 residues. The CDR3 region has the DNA TGTGCCAGCGGGAACCGGGAAAAAAAGTACTTC. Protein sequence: CASGNREKKYF.

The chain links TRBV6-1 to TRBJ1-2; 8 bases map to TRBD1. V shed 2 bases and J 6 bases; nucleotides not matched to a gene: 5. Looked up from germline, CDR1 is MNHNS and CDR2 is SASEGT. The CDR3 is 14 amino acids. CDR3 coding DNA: TGTGCCAGCAGTGAAAACGGACAGGGCGATGGCTACACCTTC. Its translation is CASSENGQGDGYTF.

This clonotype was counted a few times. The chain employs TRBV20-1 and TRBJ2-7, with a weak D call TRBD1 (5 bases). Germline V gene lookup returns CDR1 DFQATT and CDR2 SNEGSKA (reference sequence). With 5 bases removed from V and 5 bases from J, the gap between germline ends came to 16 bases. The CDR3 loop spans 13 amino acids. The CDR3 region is CSAQPPGSHEQYF. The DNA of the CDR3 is TGCAGTGCTCAACCCCCAGGGTCCCACGAGCAGTACTTC.

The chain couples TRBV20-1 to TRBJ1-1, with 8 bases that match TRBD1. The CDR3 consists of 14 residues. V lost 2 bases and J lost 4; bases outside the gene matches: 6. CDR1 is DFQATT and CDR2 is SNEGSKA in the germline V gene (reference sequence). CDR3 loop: CSARNPGTGTEAFF. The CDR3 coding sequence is TGCAGTGCTAGAAACCCCGGGACAGGCACTGAAGCTTTCTTT.

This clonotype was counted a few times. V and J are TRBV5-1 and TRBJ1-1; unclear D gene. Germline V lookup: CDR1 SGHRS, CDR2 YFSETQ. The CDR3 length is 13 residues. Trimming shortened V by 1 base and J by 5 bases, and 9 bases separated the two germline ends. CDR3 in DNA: TGCGCCAGCAGCTTGCTTTGGGAGACTGAAGCTTTCTTT. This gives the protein CASSLLWETEAFF.

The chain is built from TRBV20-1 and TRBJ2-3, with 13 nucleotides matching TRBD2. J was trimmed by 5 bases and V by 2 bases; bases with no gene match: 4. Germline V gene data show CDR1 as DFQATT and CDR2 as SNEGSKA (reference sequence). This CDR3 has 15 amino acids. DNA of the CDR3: TGCAGTGCTAGAACTAGCGGGGGGGCAGGAGATACGCAGTATTTT. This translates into CSARTSGGAGDTQYF.

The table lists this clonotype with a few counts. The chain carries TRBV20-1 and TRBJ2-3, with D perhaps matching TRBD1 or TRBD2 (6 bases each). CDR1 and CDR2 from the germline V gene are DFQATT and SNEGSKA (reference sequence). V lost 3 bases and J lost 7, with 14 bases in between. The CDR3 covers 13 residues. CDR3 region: CSARRDIQHTQYF. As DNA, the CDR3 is TGCAGTGCTAGGCGGGACATACAGCATACGCAGTATTTT.

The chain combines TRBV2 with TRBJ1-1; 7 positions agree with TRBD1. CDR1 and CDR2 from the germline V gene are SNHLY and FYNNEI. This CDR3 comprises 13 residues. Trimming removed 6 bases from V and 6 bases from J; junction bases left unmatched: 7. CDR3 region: CASRGIGQAEAFF. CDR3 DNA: TGTGCCAGCAGGGGGATAGGACAGGCTGAAGCTTTCTTT.

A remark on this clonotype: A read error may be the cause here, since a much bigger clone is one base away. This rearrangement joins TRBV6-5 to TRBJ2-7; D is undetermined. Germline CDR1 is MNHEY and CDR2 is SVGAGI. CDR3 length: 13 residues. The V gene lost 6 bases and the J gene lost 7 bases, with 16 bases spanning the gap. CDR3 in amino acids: CASRPPSLNEQYF. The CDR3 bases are TGTGCCAGCAGGCCCCCGTCGTTGAATGAGCAGTACTTC.

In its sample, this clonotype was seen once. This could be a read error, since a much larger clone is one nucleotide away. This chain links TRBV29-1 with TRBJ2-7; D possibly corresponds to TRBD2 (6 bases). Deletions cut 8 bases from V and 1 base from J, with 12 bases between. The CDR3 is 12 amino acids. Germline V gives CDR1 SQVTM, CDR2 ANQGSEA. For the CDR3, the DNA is TGCAGCACGGTGGGGGGTTCCTACGAGCAGTACTTC. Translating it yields CSTVGGSYEQYF.

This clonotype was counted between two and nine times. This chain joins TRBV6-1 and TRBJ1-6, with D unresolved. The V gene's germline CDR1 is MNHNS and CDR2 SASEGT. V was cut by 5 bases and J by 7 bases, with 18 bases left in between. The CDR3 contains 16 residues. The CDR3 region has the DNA TGTGCCAGCAGTCCTATGGCAGCATCGTCCAATTCACCCCTCCACTTT. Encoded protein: CASSPMAASSNSPLHF.

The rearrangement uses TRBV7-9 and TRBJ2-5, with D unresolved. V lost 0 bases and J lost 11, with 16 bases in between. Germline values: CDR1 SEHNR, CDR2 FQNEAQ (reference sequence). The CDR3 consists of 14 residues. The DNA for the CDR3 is TGTGCCAGCAGCTTAGCCGACCAGATAAATGAGCAGTACTTC. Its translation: CASSLADQINEQYF.

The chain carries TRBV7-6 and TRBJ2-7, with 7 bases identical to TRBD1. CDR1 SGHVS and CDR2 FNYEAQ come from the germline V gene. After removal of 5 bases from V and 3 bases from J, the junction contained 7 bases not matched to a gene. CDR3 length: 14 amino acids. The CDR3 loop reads CASSTGQLGYEQYF. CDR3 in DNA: TGTGCCAGCAGCACGGGACAGTTGGGCTACGAGCAGTACTTC. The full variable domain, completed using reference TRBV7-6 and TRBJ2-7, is GAGVSQSPRYKVTKRGQDVALRCDPISGHVSLYWYRQALGQGPEFLTYFNYEAQQDKSGLPNDRFSAERPEGSISTLTIQRTEQRDSAMYRCASSTGQLGYEQYFGPGTRLTVT.

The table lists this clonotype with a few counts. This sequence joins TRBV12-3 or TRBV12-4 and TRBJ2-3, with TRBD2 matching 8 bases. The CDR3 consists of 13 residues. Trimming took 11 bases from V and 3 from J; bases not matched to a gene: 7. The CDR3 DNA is TGTGCCGCCGCGGGGGGTCTAACAGATACGCAGTATTTT. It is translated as CAAAGGLTDTQYF.

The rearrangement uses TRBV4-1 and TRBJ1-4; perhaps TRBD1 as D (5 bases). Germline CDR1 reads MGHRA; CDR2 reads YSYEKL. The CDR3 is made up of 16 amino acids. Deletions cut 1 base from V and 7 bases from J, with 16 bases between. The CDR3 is CASSQGVNGGREKLFF. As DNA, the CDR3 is TGCGCCAGCAGCCAAGGTGTAAATGGGGGTCGTGAAAAACTGTTTTTT.

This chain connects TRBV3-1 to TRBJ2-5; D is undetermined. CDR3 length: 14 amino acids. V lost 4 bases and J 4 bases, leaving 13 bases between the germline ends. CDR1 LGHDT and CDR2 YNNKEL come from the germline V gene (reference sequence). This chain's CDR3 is CASSPPTRGETQYF. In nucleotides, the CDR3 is TGTGCCAGCAGCCCCCCCACCAGAGGAGAGACCCAGTACTTC.

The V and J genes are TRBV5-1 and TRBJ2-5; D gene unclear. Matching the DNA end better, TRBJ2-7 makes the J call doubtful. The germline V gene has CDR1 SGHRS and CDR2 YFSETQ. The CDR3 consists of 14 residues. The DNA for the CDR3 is TGCGCCAGCAGTGCTCCGGAATTTCAGTACGAGCAGTACTTC. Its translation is CASSAPEFQYEQYF.